This is a list of T cell receptor beta chains from one sample in a study of response to subunit inactivated influenza vaccine. TCRdb re-analysed the RT-PCR reads in MiXCR, keeping a single row per CDR3 protein. The profile shows about 800,000 distinct CDR3 sequences, approximately 22% of them singletons. The material was PBMCs from blood, obtained 4 to 6 days after vaccination. The receptors were gathered from a middle-aged man who received an inactivated influenza vaccine. CDR3s include the opening cysteine and the closing phenylalanine or tryptophan. D genes are given only for firm matches. The size of a clone is reported for some rows only, either as once, few or many, or as a class for expanded clones.

J gene | D gene | V gene | clone size | CDR3 protein | CDR3 DNA
TRBJ2-1 | - | TRBV4-2 | - | CASSQEGETEWDEQFF | TGTGCCAGCAGCCAAGAAGGTGAGACAGAGTGGGATGAGCAGTTCTTC
TRBJ2-7 | TRBD1 | TRBV27 | - | CASSLKAHRGYEQYF | TGTGCCAGCAGTTTAAAAGCTCACAGGGGCTACGAGCAGTACTTC
TRBJ2-2 | - | TRBV6-1 | - | CASIHQPFTGELFF | TGTGCCAGCATCCACCAGCCTTTCACCGGGGAGCTGTTTTTT
TRBJ2-2 | TRBD1 | TRBV15 | many | CATSSYTGGYVDGELFF | TGTGCCACCAGCAGTTACACAGGGGGCTACGTAGACGGGGAGCTGTTTTTT
TRBJ1-4 | - | TRBV5-1 | - | CASSKQGGGNEKLFF | TGCGCCAGCAGCAAACAGGGTGGGGGGAATGAAAAACTGTTTTTT
TRBJ2-5 | - | TRBV6-1 | few | CASRPWTEETQYF | TGTGCCAGCCGTCCATGGACGGAAGAGACCCAGTACTTC
TRBJ2-3 | TRBD2 | TRBV6-2/TRBV6-3 | few | CASSYRLAGFTDTQYF | TGTGCCAGCAGTTACCGTCTAGCGGGATTCACAGATACGCAGTATTTT
TRBJ1-1 | - | TRBV20-1 | - | CSARAPSGLLNTEAFF | TGCAGTGCTAGAGCTCCTTCGGGACTCCTGAACACTGAAGCTTTCTTT
TRBJ1-6 | TRBD1 | TRBV4-2 | few | CASSRTGVNSPLHF | TGTGCCAGCAGTCGGACAGGGGTTAATTCACCCCTCCACTTT
TRBJ2-1 | TRBD1 | TRBV7-8 | few | CASSQGQGRYNEQFF | TGTGCCAGCAGCCAAGGACAGGGGAGATACAATGAGCAGTTCTTC
TRBJ2-1 | - | TRBV10-3 | once | CAISDGSNNEQFF | TGTGCCATCAGTGACGGGTCCAACAATGAGCAGTTCTTC
TRBJ2-2 | - | TRBV3-1 | many | CASSQGSGDTGELFF | TGTGCCAGCAGCCAAGGTTCCGGAGACACCGGGGAGCTGTTTTTT
TRBJ2-7 | - | TRBV5-4 | - | CASTRDLGEQYF | TGTGCCAGCACCCGGGACTTGGGGGAGCAGTACTTC
TRBJ1-4 | - | TRBV20-1 | few | CSDQTKNQVEKLFF | TGCAGTGACCAAACAAAAAACCAGGTTGAAAAACTGTTTTTT
TRBJ2-1 | - | TRBV7-9 | - | CASSSASVRRNEQFF | TGTGCCAGCAGCTCCGCCTCAGTCCGTCGCAATGAGCAGTTCTTC
TRBJ2-4 | - | TRBV18 | - | CASSPVFQAALAKNIQYF | TGTGCCAGCTCACCGGTTTTCCAGGCCGCCCTAGCCAAAAACATTCAGTACTTC
TRBJ2-3 | - | TRBV7-2 | many | CASSPSGPLGTDTQYF | TGTGCCAGCAGCCCCAGCGGGCCTTTGGGCACAGATACGCAGTATTTT
TRBJ2-7 | - | TRBV10-3 | - | CAISEDHYEQYF | TGTGCCATCAGTGAAGACCACTACGAGCAGTACTTC